This T cell receptor (beta chain) was sequenced in a study of cytomegalovirus exposure and HLA in healthy donors. Study results and limitations: A later analysis found most CMV-associated TCR beta chains apparently HLA-restricted.

Germline V CDR1 and CDR2: SEHNR, FQNEAQ (reference sequence). The CDR3 covers 13 residues. With 6 bases clipped from V and 5 bases from J, the junction kept 4 bases outside the gene matches. The study ran its PCR with 60 Vbeta and 13 Jbeta primers. The assay was immunoSEQ multiplex PCR, and TCRdb's table has in-frame clones only and misses some. The data contain fewer than 200,000 clones, 82% of them seen just once; the ten biggest clones take up 0.95% to 1%. With respect to this clone: No antigen is known for it.

Sequenced: PBMCs. This clonotype originated in a girl aged 2 to 9 in good health and CMV-seropositive. The chain is built from TRBV7-9 and TRBJ2-5; 9 bases agree with TRBD2. In DNA form, the CDR3 reads TGTGCCAGCAGTGGGACTAGCCGGGAGACCCAGTACTTC. Its protein product is CASSGTSRETQYF. Filled out from reference TRBV7-9 and TRBJ2-5, the complete variable domain reads DTGVSQNPRHKITKRGQNVTFRCDPISEHNRLYWYRQTLGQGPEFLTYFQNEAQLEKSRLLSDRFSAERPKGSFSTLEIQRTEQGDSAMYLCASSGTSRETQYFGPGTRLLVL.